The 21 T cell receptor beta chains in this list originate from one sample, sequenced in a study of shared clonotypes between healthy human individuals. Libraries were prepared by immunoSEQ multiplex PCR; TCRdb keeps only in-frame clonotypes and omits some of them. The table shows 2.3 million or so clones, with over 90% occurring only once. Sequences were obtained from naive CD4+ T cells from PBMCs. Documented subset: CD45RA+ positively selected. The receptor set was obtained from a man aged 18 to 29 in good health. Some clones in this sample may be carry-over from other donors' samples.

This clone was seen once. The chain recombines TRBV12-5 with TRBJ2-3; TRBD2 is a possible D gene (5 bases). CDR3 length: 14 residues. The ends were cut back, 9 bases at V and 1 base at J, with 14 bases in the middle. Germline V gives CDR1 LGHNT, CDR2 FRNRAP. DNA for the CDR3: TGTGCTAGCGGAACGGGGTCGGGCACAGATACGCAGTATTTT. This sequence encodes CASGTGSGTDTQYF.

The chain carries TRBV28 and TRBJ1-5; no clear D. CDR3 length: 12 amino acids. V was shortened by 5 bases and J by 7 bases, with 9 bases between the two germline ends. Looked up from germline, CDR1 is MDHEN and CDR2 is SYDVKM. CDR3 loop: CASSPEWQPQHF. The CDR3 DNA follows: TGTGCCAGCAGTCCAGAGTGGCAGCCCCAGCATTTT.

CDR3 amino acids: CASRSGPGETQYF. Here the CDR3 DNA reads TGCGCCAGCAGGTCAGGGCCAGGCGAGACCCAGTACTTC. The chain recombines TRBV5-1 with TRBJ2-5; D might be TRBD1 (5 bases). Per germline, CDR1 SGHRS and CDR2 YFSETQ. CDR3 length: 13 residues. The V and J ends lost 5 bases and 5 bases respectively, with 13 bases between them.

The gene calls are TRBV4-1 and TRBJ1-4; 9 positions agree with TRBD1. The trim removed 1 base at V and 3 bases at J, leaving 6 bases unmatched. Germline-derived CDR1 and CDR2 are MGHRA and YSYEKL. CDR3 length equals 17 residues. The chain's CDR3 is CASSQGGTGRPNEKLFF. The CDR3 DNA sequence: TGCGCCAGCAGCCAAGGGGGGACAGGGCGACCTAATGAAAAACTGTTTTTT.

Concerning this clone: An end of the junction differs from the germline gene, which may be a read error. Other DNA sequences in the sample encode the same CDR3. This chain uses TRBV5-1 with TRBJ1-1, with TRBD1 matching over 8 bases. The CDR3 extends over 13 amino acids. CDR1 and CDR2 (germline): SGHRS, YFSETQ. As DNA, the CDR3 is TGCGCCAGTGGACAGGGACTGAACACTGAAGCCTTCTTT. Encoded protein: CASGQGLNTEAFF.

The genes are TRBV28 and TRBJ2-7; maybe TRBD2 (5 bases). CDR3 size: 15 residues. V lost 8 bases and J 6 bases, leaving 23 bases between the germline ends. CDR1 and CDR2 from the germline V gene are MDHEN and SYDVKM. The CDR3 sequence is CASLRYGRPEGEQYF. DNA of the CDR3: TGTGCCAGCCTAAGGTACGGTAGGCCCGAGGGCGAGCAGTACTTC. The full variable domain, with the rest looked up from reference TRBV28 and TRBJ2-7, is DVKVTQSSRYLVKRTGEKVFLECVQDMDHENMFWYRQDPGLGLRLIYFSYDVKMKEKGDIPEGYSVSREKKERFSLILESASTNQTSMYLCASLRYGRPEGEQYFGPGTRLTVT.

The V gene is TRBV5-1, the J gene TRBJ2-5, with D perhaps matching TRBD1 (6 bases). V lost 4 bases, J lost 1 base, and 14 bases lay in between. The CDR3 extends over 15 amino acids. CDR1 SGHRS and CDR2 YFSETQ come from the germline V gene. The CDR3 loop reads CASSARGGTQETQYF. The CDR3 region has the DNA TGCGCCAGCAGCGCCAGGGGTGGGACCCAAGAGACCCAGTACTTC.

V is TRBV5-1 and J is TRBJ1-3; D may be TRBD1 (5 bases). The CDR3 loop spans 14 amino acids. CDR1 and CDR2 (germline): SGHRS, YFSETQ. The V end was cut by 4 bases, the J end by 4 bases, with 12 bases between. This CDR3 reads CASSPTGEGNTIYF. DNA for the CDR3: TGCGCCAGCAGCCCCACGGGGGAAGGAAACACCATATATTTT. Full variable domain (remainder filled in from reference TRBV5-1 and TRBJ1-3): KAGVTQTPRYLIKTRGQQVTLSCSPISGHRSVSWYQQTPGQGLQFLFEYFSETQRNKGNFPGRFSGRQFSNSRSEMNVSTLELGDSALYLCASSPTGEGNTIYFGEGSWLTVV.

The J gene is TRBJ1-2, the V gene TRBV5-4; TRBD1 is a possible D gene (5 bases). The CDR3 is 15 residues long. V was cut by 4 bases and J by 3 bases, with 16 bases left in between. Germline assignment: CDR1 SGHNT and CDR2 YYREEE (reference sequence). CDR3 sequence (DNA): TGTGCCAGCAGCCGGGAGGGGTTTGGTGACTATGGCTACACCTTC. It codes for CASSREGFGDYGYTF.

The CDR3 nucleotides are TGTGCCAGCAGTGAAATTGGAGGGACCCGTTATGGCTACACCTTC. Translation: CASSEIGGTRYGYTF. V and J are TRBV6-1 and TRBJ1-2, with TRBD1 as a possible D gene (5 bases). Trimming cost V 2 bases and J 5 bases, with 15 bases left between them. Germline V lookup: CDR1 MNHNS, CDR2 SASEGT. The CDR3 contains 15 residues.

V usage is TRBV19 and J usage is TRBJ2-3, with no clear D. The V gene lost 11 bases and the J gene lost 8 bases, with 32 bases spanning the gap. Germline V lookup: CDR1 LNHDA, CDR2 SQIVND (reference sequence). The CDR3 sequence is 17 residues long. The chain's CDR3 is CAGNKFLSELDTSTQYF. CDR3 DNA sequence: TGTGCCGGTAACAAATTTTTATCCGAGTTAGATACAAGTACGCAGTATTTT. Combining the CDR3 with reference TRBV19 and TRBJ2-3 gives the whole variable domain DGGITQSPKYLFRKEGQNVTLSCEQNLNHDAMYWYRQDPGQGLRLIYYSQIVNDFQKGDIAEGYSVSREKKESFPLTVTSAQKNPTAFYLCAGNKFLSELDTSTQYFGPGTRLTVL.

This clone has only one observation. V gene TRBV9 combines with J gene TRBJ2-3, with 10 bases aligning to TRBD2. From germline, CDR1 is SGDLS and CDR2 YYNGEE. Germline trimming cut 4 bases from V and 5 bases from J; bases unmatched to any gene: 13. The CDR3 is 17 amino acids. The CDR3 DNA sequence: TGTGCCAGCAGCCCCGGACTAGCGGCAGGGTGGGGAGATACGCAGTATTTT. This translates into CASSPGLAAGWGDTQYF.

This chain joins TRBV6-4 and TRBJ2-3, with D uncertain. In germline, CDR1 is MRHNA, CDR2 SNTAGT. The CDR3 sequence is 12 residues long. V was shortened by 7 bases and J by 0 bases, with 5 bases between the two germline ends. The CDR3 sequence: CASIGSTDTQYF. CDR3 sequence (DNA): TGTGCCAGCATCGGGAGCACAGATACGCAGTATTTT.

The chain employs TRBV29-1 and TRBJ1-1; no reliable D call. V was clipped by 1 base and J by 0 bases, with 6 bases between them. The CDR3 has 13 amino acids. The germline V gene has CDR1 SQVTM and CDR2 ANQGSEA. The CDR3 nucleotides read TGCAGCGTTGAAGCTGGGATGAACACTGAAGCTTTCTTT. It translates to CSVEAGMNTEAFF.

The rearrangement joins TRBV23-1 to TRBJ1-5, with TRBD1 matching over 11 bases. TRBV23-1 is classed as an ORF, of uncertain function. The CDR3 has 14 residues. The V gene end was trimmed by 6 bases and the J gene end by 5 bases; junction bases not matched to a gene: 3. CDR3 nucleotide sequence: TGCGCCAGCAGCCGGGACAGGGGGGATCAGCCCCAGCATTTT. Encoded protein: CASSRDRGDQPQHF.

The V call is TRBV6-5, the J call TRBJ2-1; 12 nucleotides match TRBD2. V shed 6 bases and J 6 bases; nucleotides not matched to a gene: 6. The CDR3 contains 15 residues. Per germline, CDR1 MNHEY and CDR2 SVGAGI. The CDR3 region is CASSARLAGANEQFF. Written as DNA, the CDR3 is TGTGCCAGCAGCGCTAGACTAGCGGGAGCCAATGAGCAGTTCTTC.

In the case of this clone: Other DNA sequences in this specimen translate into the identical CDR3. The J gene is TRBJ2-5, the V gene TRBV5-1; D unresolved. The length of the CDR3 is 13 residues. Trimming took off 4 bases at V and 2 bases at J, with 9 bases between the two ends. CDR1 is SGHRS and CDR2 is YFSETQ in the germline V gene. CDR3 region: CASSPSPQETQYF. For the CDR3, the DNA is TGCGCCAGCAGCCCCTCCCCACAAGAGACCCAGTACTTC. Combining the CDR3 with reference TRBV5-1 and TRBJ2-5 gives the whole variable domain KAGVTQTPRYLIKTRGQQVTLSCSPISGHRSVSWYQQTPGQGLQFLFEYFSETQRNKGNFPGRFSGRQFSNSRSEMNVSTLELGDSALYLCASSPSPQETQYFGPGTRLLVL.

The chain recombines TRBV5-1 with TRBJ1-4, with 7 nucleotides matching TRBD1. CDR3 size: 17 residues. The V segment lost 2 bases and the J segment 4 bases; nucleotides outside the gene matches: 11. The germline V gene has CDR1 SGHRS and CDR2 YFSETQ. As DNA, the CDR3 is TGCGCCAGCAGCTTTTACAGGGGCAGGGGGGTTAATGAAAAACTGTTTTTT. It translates to CASSFYRGRGVNEKLFF. The whole variable domain, filled in from reference TRBV5-1 and TRBJ1-4, reads KAGVTQTPRYLIKTRGQQVTLSCSPISGHRSVSWYQQTPGQGLQFLFEYFSETQRNKGNFPGRFSGRQFSNSRSEMNVSTLELGDSALYLCASSFYRGRGVNEKLFFGSGTQLSVL.

In the case of this clone: The sample contains more than one DNA sequence encoding this CDR3. The V and J genes are TRBV4-3 and TRBJ1-1; D perhaps matches TRBD1 (5 bases). Germline CDR1 LGHNA, CDR2 YSLEER. Trimming removed 1 base at V and 0 bases at J, with 9 bases between. This CDR3 comprises 15 residues. Here the CDR3 reads CASSQGPGLNTEAFF. CDR3 nucleotide sequence: TGCGCCAGCAGCCAAGGCCCAGGGTTGAACACTGAAGCTTTCTTT.

The V and J genes are TRBV6-5 and TRBJ2-7, with D perhaps TRBD1 (5 bases). The CDR3 sequence is 12 residues long. Trimming removed 7 bases from V and 4 bases from J, with 11 bases in between. Germline CDR1 is MNHEY and CDR2 is SVGAGI. CDR3 region: CASISRAYEQYF. CDR3 nucleotides: TGTGCCAGCATCAGCAGGGCGTACGAGCAGTACTTC.

This sequence joins TRBV7-9 and TRBJ2-3; the D is unclear. The CDR3 runs to 15 residues. V gave up 3 bases and J gave up 0 bases, with 10 bases separating them. The germline V gene has CDR1 SEHNR and CDR2 FQNEAQ (reference sequence). In DNA, the CDR3 is TGTGCCAGCAGCTTTGGCGGCCCTAGCACAGATACGCAGTATTTT. Translating it yields CASSFGGPSTDTQYF.